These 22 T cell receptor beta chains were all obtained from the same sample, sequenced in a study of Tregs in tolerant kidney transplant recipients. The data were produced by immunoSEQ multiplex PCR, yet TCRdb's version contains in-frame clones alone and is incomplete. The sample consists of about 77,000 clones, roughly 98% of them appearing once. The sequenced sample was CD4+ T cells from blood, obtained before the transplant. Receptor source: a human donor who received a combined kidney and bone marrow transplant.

Here the CDR3 reads CATRAQGIGEKLFF. The CDR3 DNA follows: TGTGCCACCAGGGCACAGGGGATCGGTGAAAAACTGTTTTTT. The V gene is TRBV15, the J gene TRBJ1-4; 7 positions agree with TRBD1. J lost 7 bases, V lost 6 bases, and 8 bases had no gene match. There are 14 residues in the CDR3. Germline CDR1 LNHNV, CDR2 YYDKDF (reference sequence).

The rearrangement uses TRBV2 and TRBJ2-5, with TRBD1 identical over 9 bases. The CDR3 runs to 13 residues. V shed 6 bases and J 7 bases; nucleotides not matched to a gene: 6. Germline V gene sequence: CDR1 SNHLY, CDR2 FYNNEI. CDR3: CASRDRGFLTQYF. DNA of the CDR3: TGTGCCAGCAGAGACAGGGGGTTCTTGACCCAGTACTTC.

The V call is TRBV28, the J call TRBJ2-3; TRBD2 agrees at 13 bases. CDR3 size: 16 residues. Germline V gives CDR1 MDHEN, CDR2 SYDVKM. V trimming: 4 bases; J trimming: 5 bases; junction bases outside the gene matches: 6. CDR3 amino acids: CASSSQTSGGLDTQYF. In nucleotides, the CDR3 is TGTGCCAGCAGTTCACAGACTAGCGGGGGGCTAGATACGCAGTATTTT.

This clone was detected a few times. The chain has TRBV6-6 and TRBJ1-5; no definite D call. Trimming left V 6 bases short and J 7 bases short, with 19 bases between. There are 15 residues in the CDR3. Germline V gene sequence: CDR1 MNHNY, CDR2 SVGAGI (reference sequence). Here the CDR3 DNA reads TGTGCCAGCAGCCCAGTCTCCCGGGATAGGCAGCCCCAGCATTTT. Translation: CASSPVSRDRQPQHF.

In DNA, the CDR3 is TGTGCCAGCAGTGAAGGGTTCGGGTGGGGCAGAGCTAACTATGGCTACACCTTC. This translates into CASSEGFGWGRANYGYTF. This sequence joins TRBV6-1 and TRBJ1-2, with D possibly TRBD1 on 5 matching bases. Trimming cost V 1 base and J 0 bases, with 18 bases left between them. This CDR3 spans 18 amino acids. Looked up from germline, CDR1 is MNHNS and CDR2 is SASEGT.

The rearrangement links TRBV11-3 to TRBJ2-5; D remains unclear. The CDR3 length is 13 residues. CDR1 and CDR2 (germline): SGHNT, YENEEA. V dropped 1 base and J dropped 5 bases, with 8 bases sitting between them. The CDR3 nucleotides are TGTGCCAGCAGCTTAGGACACTGGGAGACCCAGTACTTC. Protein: CASSLGHWETQYF.

The CDR3 sequence is CASRTDRMNTEAFF. CDR3 sequence (DNA): TGTGCCAGTAGGACCGACAGGATGAACACTGAAGCTTTCTTT. This chain uses TRBV19 with TRBJ1-1, with D possibly matching TRBD1 (6 bases). Germline V lookup: CDR1 LNHDA, CDR2 SQIVND (reference sequence). V was trimmed by 6 bases and J by 0 bases, leaving 11 bases between them. CDR3 size: 14 residues.

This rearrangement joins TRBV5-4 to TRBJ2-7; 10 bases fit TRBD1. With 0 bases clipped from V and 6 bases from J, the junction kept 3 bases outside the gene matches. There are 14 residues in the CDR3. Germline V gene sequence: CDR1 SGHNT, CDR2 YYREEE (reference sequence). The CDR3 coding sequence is TGTGCCAGCAGCTTGGAGACAGGGGGCGCCGAGCAGTACTTC. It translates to CASSLETGGAEQYF.

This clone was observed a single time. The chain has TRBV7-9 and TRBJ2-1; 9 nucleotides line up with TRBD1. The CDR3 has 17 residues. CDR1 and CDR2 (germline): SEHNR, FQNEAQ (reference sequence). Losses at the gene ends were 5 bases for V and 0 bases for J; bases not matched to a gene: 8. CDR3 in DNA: TGTGCCAGCAGCCTGGGACAGGGCCAGAGCTCCTACAATGAGCAGTTCTTC. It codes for CASSLGQGQSSYNEQFF. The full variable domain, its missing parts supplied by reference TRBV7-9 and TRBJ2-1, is DTGVSQNPRHKITKRGQNVTFRCDPISEHNRLYWYRQTLGQGPEFLTYFQNEAQLEKSRLLSDRFSAERPKGSFSTLEIQRTEQGDSAMYLCASSLGQGQSSYNEQFFGPGTRLTVL.

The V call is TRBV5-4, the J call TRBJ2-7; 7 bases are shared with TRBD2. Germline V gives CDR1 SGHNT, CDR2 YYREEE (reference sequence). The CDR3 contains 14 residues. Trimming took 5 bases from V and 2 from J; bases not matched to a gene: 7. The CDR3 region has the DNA TGTGCCAGCAGTATAGCGGGTCTCACCTACGAGCAGTACTTC. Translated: CASSIAGLTYEQYF.

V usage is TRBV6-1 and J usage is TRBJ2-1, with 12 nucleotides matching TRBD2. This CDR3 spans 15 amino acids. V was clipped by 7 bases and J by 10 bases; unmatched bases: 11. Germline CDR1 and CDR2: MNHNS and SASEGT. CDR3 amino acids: CASMRTSGNIREQFF. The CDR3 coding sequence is TGTGCCAGCATGCGGACTAGCGGGAACATCAGGGAGCAGTTCTTC.

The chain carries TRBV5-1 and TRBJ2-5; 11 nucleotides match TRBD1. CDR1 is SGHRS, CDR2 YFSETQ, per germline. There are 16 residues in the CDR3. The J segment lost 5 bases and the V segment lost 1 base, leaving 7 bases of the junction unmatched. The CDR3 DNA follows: TGCGCCAGCAGCTTGTTAGGACAGGGGGCCGGGGAGACCCAGTACTTC. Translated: CASSLLGQGAGETQYF.

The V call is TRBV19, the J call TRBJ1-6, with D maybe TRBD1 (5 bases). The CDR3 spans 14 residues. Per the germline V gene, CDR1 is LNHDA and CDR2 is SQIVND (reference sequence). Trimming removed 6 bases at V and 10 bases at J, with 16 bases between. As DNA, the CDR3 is TGTGCCAGTAGCCTAACAGGTTTCGTGTCACCCCTCCACTTT. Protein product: CASSLTGFVSPLHF.

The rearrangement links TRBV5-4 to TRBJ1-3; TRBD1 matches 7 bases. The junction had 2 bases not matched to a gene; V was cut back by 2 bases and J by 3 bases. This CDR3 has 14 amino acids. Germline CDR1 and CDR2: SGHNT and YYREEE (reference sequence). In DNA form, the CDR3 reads TGTGCCAGCAGCTTCGCAGGGGGTGGAAACACCATATATTTT. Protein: CASSFAGGGNTIYF.

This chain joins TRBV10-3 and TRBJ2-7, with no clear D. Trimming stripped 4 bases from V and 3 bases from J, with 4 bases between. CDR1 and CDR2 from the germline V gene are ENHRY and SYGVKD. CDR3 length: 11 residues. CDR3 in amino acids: CAISGGYEQYF. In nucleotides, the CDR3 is TGTGCCATCAGTGGCGGCTACGAGCAGTACTTC.

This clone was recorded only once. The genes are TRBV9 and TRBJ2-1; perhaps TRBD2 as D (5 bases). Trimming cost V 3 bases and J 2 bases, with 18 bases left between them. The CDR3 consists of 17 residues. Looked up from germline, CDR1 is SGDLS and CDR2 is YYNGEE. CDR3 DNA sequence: TGTGCCAGCAGCGATGTCTCGCGGGCGCCTACCTACAATGAGCAGTTCTTC. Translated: CASSDVSRAPTYNEQFF.

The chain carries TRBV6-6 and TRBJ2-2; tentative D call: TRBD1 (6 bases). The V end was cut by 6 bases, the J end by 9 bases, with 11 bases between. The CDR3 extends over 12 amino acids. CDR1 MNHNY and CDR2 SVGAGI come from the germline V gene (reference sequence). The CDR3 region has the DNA TGTGCCAGCAGCCCACAGGGAAGGGAGCTGTTTTTT. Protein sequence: CASSPQGRELFF.

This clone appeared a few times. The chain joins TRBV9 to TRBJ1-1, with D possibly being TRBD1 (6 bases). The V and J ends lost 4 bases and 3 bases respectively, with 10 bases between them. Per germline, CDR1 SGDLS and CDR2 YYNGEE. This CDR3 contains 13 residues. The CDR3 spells CASSSTGHTEAFF. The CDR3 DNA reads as TGTGCCAGCAGCAGTACAGGGCACACTGAAGCTTTCTTT. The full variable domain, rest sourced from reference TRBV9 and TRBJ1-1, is DSGVTQTPKHLITATGQRVTLRCSPRSGDLSVYWYQQSLDQGLQFLIQYYNGEERAKGNILERFSAQQFPDLHSELNLSSLELGDSALYFCASSSTGHTEAFFGQGTRLTVV.

The CDR3 protein is CASSPHLGEGKVYGYTF. In DNA, the CDR3 is TGTGCCAGCAGCCCGCACCTCGGGGAGGGGAAAGTCTATGGCTACACCTTC. This rearrangement joins TRBV5-6 to TRBJ1-2; D is perhaps TRBD1 (5 bases). V was shortened by 4 bases and J by 4 bases, with 23 bases between the two germline ends. Germline CDR1 is SGHDT and CDR2 is YYEEEE. The CDR3 length is 17 residues.

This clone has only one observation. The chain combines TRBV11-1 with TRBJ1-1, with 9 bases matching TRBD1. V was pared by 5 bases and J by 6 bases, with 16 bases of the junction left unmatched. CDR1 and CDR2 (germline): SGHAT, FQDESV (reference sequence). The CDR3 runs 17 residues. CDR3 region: CASSLRYYRGRKAEAFF. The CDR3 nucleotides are TGTGCCAGCAGCCTACGATATTACAGGGGGCGGAAGGCTGAAGCTTTCTTT.

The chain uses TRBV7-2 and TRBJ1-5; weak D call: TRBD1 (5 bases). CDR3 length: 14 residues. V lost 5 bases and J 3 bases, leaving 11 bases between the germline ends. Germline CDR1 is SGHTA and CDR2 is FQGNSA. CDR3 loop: CASSPDSFNQPQHF. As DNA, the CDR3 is TGTGCCAGCAGCCCCGACAGTTTCAATCAGCCCCAGCATTTT.

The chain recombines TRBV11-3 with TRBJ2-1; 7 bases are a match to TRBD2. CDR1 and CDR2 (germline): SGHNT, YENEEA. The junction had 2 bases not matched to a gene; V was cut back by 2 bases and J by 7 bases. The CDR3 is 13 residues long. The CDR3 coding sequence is TGTGCCAGCAGCTTACTAGCGGATAATGAGCAGTTCTTC. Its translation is CASSLLADNEQFF.